This TCR beta chain is from a study of early T cells in non-severe SARS-CoV-2 infection. In the study overall: The authors sequenced bulk RNA from unsorted whole blood, leaving chains unpaired. Findings and caveats of the study: VDJdb matching skewed toward anti-spike CD8 responses, missing private and CD4 specificities.

This clonotype was counted many times. Its specificity is not known. TCRdb fed the 5' RACE reads into MiXCR, producing one record per CDR3 protein. Among about 60,000 distinct CDR3 sequences listed, roughly 9.7% were seen once. The CDR3 consists of 15 residues. The sample comprised whole blood. The gene calls are TRBV21-1 and TRBJ2-6; TRBD1, the table's D call, lacks a check against the DNA. TRBV21-1 counts as a pseudogene. The sequence was obtained from an adult who was a healthcare worker with PCR-confirmed SARS-CoV-2 infection or an uninfected control (not recorded which). CDR3 protein: CASSSRGPGANVLTF. The CDR3 DNA reads TGTGCCAGCAGCTCCAGGGGGCCTGGGGCCAACGTCCTGACTTTC.